This T cell receptor (beta chain) was obtained from a study of T cell repertoires in aging, cancer and after chemotherapy. From germline, CDR1 is MNHEY and CDR2 SMNVEV (reference sequence). Trimming cost V 6 bases and J 12 bases, with 12 bases left between them. CDR3 length: 12 residues. This clonotype was detected a few times. The template was genomic DNA from peripheral blood, not RNA. Multiplex touch-down PCR with TRB-A/B primers amplified rearranged V-D-J TRB sequences. TCRdb independently ran MiXCR on the multiplex PCR reads; one entry per CDR3 protein. The profile covers some 8,500 distinct CDR3 sequences, with 35% to 50% appearing a single time and around 12% taken by the ten largest.

Sequenced material: blood. This clonotype was sampled from a human donor with a solid tumor. J is TRBJ1-6 and V is TRBV27; D gene unclear. The CDR3 sequence: CASSRSGVPLHF. CDR3 DNA sequence: TGTGCCAGCAGCAGATCCGGGGTACCCCTCCACTTT.